These 3 T cell receptor beta chains originate from one sample sequenced in a study of spatial heterogeneity in lung cancer (dated by TCRdb to the late 2010s). Results and caveats for the whole study, not just this receptor: The tumor nonsynonymous mutation count correlated with the number of expanded intratumoral alpha and beta TCRs.

This sample's time point label indicates: sample taken at primary tumor resection. These TCRs' antigens remain unknown. Library preparation used 5' RACE. TCRdb names NextSeq 500 as the instrument used. The raw public reads went through TCRdb reprocessing: fastp at Q25, MiXCR clone calling, in-frame beta chains kept. Each CDR3 protein appears once, grouped with its most common genes and DNA. Present in this sample are 7,500 to 9,500 distinct CDR3 sequences, 5% of which were seen just once. Roughly an eighth of the sample rests with the top ten. The sequencing here drew on lung tumor tissue, taken at surgery. The receptors derive from a female donor with early-stage non-small cell lung cancer.

With respect to this clonotype: This could be a read error, since a much larger clone is one nucleotide away. The chain recombines TRBV5-1 with TRBJ2-7; D unclear. Germline assignment: CDR1 SGHRS and CDR2 YFSETQ. CDR3 size: 13 residues. The CDR3 nucleotides read TGCGCCAACAGCATTGGGGTACGTGGCGAGCAGTACTTC. This encodes CANSIGVRGEQYF.

This clonotype was counted at least ten times. The rearrangement links TRBV20-1 to TRBJ2-7; TRBD2 matches at 9 bases. V was pared by 3 bases and J by 4 bases, with 4 bases of the junction left unmatched. The CDR3 extends over 13 amino acids. Germline V lookup: CDR1 DFQATT, CDR2 SNEGSKA (reference sequence). The CDR3 bases are TGCAGTGCTAGGGATAGCGGGAGTTACGAGCAGTACTTC. It specifies CSARDSGSYEQYF.

This clonotype was seen only a few times. The chain recombines TRBV19 with TRBJ2-1; 11 nucleotides agree with TRBD2. V was pared by 7 bases and J by 8 bases, with 10 bases of the junction left unmatched. CDR3 length equals 15 residues. Germline assignment: CDR1 LNHDA and CDR2 SQIVND (reference sequence). The CDR3 reads CASTKIAGGFDEQFF. For the CDR3, the DNA is TGTGCCAGTACCAAAATAGCGGGAGGGTTTGATGAGCAGTTCTTC.